These 11 T cell receptor beta chains share one sample of origin, sequenced in a study of beta chain features in type 1 diabetes. All of the isolated RNA was reverse transcribed, so expressed TCRB transcripts were sequenced. TCRdb's table, derived via immunoSEQ multiplex PCR, lists solely in-frame clones and lacks some. The repertoire holds hundreds of thousands of clones, with roughly an eighth as singletons. The sample was naive CD4+ T cells from blood. These receptors came from a young woman in good health.

To note about this clone: This CDR3 is also generated by other DNA sequences in the sample. The chain links TRBV7-3 to TRBJ2-3; 10 bases agree with TRBD2. The ends lost 8 bases at V and 1 base at J; junction bases unmatched: 3. Germline CDR1 reads SGHTA; CDR2 reads FQGTGA. This CDR3 has 14 residues. Written as DNA, the CDR3 is TGTGCCAGCCGACTAGCGGGCGGCACAGATACGCAGTATTTT. This encodes CASRLAGGTDTQYF.

The gene calls are TRBV7-2 and TRBJ1-6; no clear D gene. This CDR3 has 14 amino acids. Germline V gene data show CDR1 as SGHTA and CDR2 as FQGNSA. V gave up 3 bases and J gave up 4 bases, with 7 bases separating them. For the CDR3, the DNA is TGTGCCAGCAGCTTGCGGACGTATAATTCACCCCTCCACTTT. Translation gives CASSLRTYNSPLHF.

Here the CDR3 DNA reads TGTGCCAGCAGCTTAGATTGGAGAACTCCCCAAGAGACCCAGTACTTC. It specifies CASSLDWRTPQETQYF. The chain recombines TRBV11-2 with TRBJ2-5; D gene ambiguous. CDR1 and CDR2 from the germline V gene are SGHAT and FQNNGV. This CDR3 region has 16 residues. V lost 0 bases, J lost 1 base, and 12 bases lay in between.

The rearrangement joins TRBV2 to TRBJ2-7, with 10 bases fitting TRBD1. Germline lookup yields CDR1 SNHLY and CDR2 FYNNEI. The CDR3 loop spans 13 amino acids. V gave up 7 bases and J gave up 4 bases; unmatched junction bases: 4. CDR3 amino acids: CASTGTGAYEQYV. The CDR3 DNA sequence: TGTGCCAGCACAGGGACAGGGGCGTACGAGCAGTACGTC.

The chain joins TRBV2 to TRBJ1-4; weak D call: TRBD1 (6 bases). Trimming pared 6 bases from V and 0 bases from J, leaving 11 bases between. Germline V gene lookup returns CDR1 SNHLY and CDR2 FYNNEI. CDR3 length equals 15 residues. The CDR3 is CASRSRQATNEKLFF. The CDR3 region has the DNA TGTGCCAGCAGGAGTAGACAGGCAACTAATGAAAAACTGTTTTTT.

The chain joins TRBV5-6 to TRBJ2-5; 8 nucleotides match TRBD1. V gave up 1 base and J gave up 1 base; unmatched junction bases: 6. The CDR3 length is 16 residues. The germline gives CDR1 SGHDT, CDR2 YYEEEE. The chain's CDR3 is CASSLMGQEAQETQYF. DNA for the CDR3: TGTGCCAGCAGCTTGATGGGACAGGAGGCCCAAGAGACCCAGTACTTC.

The chain employs TRBV5-6 and TRBJ2-1; 7 bases agree with TRBD1. The V gene end was trimmed by 1 base and the J gene end by 4 bases; junction bases not matched to a gene: 8. CDR3 size: 16 residues. From germline, CDR1 is SGHDT and CDR2 YYEEEE. This CDR3 is CASSLLFWDRYNEQFF. For the CDR3, the DNA is TGTGCCAGCAGCTTGTTGTTTTGGGACAGATACAATGAGCAGTTCTTC.

The chain links TRBV11-2 to TRBJ2-5, with D uncertain. Trimming left V 2 bases short and J 2 bases short, with 9 bases between. This CDR3 comprises 14 residues. Germline CDR1 SGHAT, CDR2 FQNNGV. CDR3 in amino acids: CASSLMGSQETQYF. The CDR3 DNA is TGTGCCAGCAGCTTAATGGGTTCGCAAGAGACCCAGTACTTC.

The chain is built from TRBV30 and TRBJ2-7; the match to TRBD2 covers 7 bases. Trimming cost V 4 bases and J 2 bases; bases outside gene matches: 5. The CDR3 loop spans 13 amino acids. Germline V gene sequence: CDR1 GTSNPN, CDR2 SVGIG (reference sequence). The CDR3 DNA is TGTGCCTGGACAGGACTAGTCCCCTACGAGCAGTACTTC. Amino acid sequence: CAWTGLVPYEQYF. The whole variable domain, remainder taken from reference TRBV30 and TRBJ2-7, is SQTIHQWPATLVQPVGSPLSLECTVEGTSNPNLYWYRQAAGRGLQLLFYSVGIGQISSEVPQNLSASRPQDRQFILSSKKLLLSDSGFYLCAWTGLVPYEQYFGPGTRLTVT.

This clone was detected only a few times. The V gene is TRBV29-1, the J gene TRBJ1-2; D not certain. The CDR3 runs 11 residues. Trimming removed 8 bases from V and 6 bases from J, with 13 bases in between. CDR1 and CDR2 from the germline V gene are SQVTM and ANQGSEA. The CDR3 nucleotides are TGCAGCTGCTCCCGGGGAGATGGCTACACCTTC. This sequence encodes CSCSRGDGYTF.

The chain is built from TRBV5-4 and TRBJ2-5, with a tentative D call TRBD1 (5 bases). Looked up from germline, CDR1 is SGHNT and CDR2 is YYREEE (reference sequence). Trimming pared 1 base from V and 5 bases from J, leaving 9 bases between. The length of the CDR3 is 13 residues. CDR3 DNA sequence: TGTGCCAGCAGCTTGCCAGGGTCGGAGACCCAGTACTTC. Its protein product is CASSLPGSETQYF.